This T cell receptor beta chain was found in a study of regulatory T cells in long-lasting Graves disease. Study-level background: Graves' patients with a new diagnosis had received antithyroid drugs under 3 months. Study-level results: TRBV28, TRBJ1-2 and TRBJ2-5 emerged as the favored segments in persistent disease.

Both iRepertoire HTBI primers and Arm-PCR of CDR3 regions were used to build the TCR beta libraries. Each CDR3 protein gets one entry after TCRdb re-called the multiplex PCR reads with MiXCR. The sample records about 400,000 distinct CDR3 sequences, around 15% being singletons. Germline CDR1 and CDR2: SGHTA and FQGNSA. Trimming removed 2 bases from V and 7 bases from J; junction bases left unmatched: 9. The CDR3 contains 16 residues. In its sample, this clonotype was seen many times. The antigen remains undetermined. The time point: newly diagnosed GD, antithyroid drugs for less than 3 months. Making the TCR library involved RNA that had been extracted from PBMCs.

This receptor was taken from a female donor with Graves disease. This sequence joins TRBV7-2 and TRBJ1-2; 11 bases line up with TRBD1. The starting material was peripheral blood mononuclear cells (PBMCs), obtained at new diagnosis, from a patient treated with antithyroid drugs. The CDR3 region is CASSLLDGTGGPGYTF. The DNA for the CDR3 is TGTGCCAGCAGCTTACTGGACGGGACAGGGGGGCCTGGCTACACCTTC.